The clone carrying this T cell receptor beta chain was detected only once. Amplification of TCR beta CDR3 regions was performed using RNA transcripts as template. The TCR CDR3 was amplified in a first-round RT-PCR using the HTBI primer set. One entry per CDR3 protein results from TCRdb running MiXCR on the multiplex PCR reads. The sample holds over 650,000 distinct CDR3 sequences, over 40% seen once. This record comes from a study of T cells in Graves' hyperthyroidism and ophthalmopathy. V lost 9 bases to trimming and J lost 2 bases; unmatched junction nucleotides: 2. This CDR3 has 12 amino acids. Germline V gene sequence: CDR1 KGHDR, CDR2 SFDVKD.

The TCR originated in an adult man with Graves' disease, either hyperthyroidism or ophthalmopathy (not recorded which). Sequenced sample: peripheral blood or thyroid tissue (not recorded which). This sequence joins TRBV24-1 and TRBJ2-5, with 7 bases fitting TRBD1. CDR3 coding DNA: TGTGCCACCCCGGGACAGCAAGAGACCCAGTACTTC. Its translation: CATPGQQETQYF.